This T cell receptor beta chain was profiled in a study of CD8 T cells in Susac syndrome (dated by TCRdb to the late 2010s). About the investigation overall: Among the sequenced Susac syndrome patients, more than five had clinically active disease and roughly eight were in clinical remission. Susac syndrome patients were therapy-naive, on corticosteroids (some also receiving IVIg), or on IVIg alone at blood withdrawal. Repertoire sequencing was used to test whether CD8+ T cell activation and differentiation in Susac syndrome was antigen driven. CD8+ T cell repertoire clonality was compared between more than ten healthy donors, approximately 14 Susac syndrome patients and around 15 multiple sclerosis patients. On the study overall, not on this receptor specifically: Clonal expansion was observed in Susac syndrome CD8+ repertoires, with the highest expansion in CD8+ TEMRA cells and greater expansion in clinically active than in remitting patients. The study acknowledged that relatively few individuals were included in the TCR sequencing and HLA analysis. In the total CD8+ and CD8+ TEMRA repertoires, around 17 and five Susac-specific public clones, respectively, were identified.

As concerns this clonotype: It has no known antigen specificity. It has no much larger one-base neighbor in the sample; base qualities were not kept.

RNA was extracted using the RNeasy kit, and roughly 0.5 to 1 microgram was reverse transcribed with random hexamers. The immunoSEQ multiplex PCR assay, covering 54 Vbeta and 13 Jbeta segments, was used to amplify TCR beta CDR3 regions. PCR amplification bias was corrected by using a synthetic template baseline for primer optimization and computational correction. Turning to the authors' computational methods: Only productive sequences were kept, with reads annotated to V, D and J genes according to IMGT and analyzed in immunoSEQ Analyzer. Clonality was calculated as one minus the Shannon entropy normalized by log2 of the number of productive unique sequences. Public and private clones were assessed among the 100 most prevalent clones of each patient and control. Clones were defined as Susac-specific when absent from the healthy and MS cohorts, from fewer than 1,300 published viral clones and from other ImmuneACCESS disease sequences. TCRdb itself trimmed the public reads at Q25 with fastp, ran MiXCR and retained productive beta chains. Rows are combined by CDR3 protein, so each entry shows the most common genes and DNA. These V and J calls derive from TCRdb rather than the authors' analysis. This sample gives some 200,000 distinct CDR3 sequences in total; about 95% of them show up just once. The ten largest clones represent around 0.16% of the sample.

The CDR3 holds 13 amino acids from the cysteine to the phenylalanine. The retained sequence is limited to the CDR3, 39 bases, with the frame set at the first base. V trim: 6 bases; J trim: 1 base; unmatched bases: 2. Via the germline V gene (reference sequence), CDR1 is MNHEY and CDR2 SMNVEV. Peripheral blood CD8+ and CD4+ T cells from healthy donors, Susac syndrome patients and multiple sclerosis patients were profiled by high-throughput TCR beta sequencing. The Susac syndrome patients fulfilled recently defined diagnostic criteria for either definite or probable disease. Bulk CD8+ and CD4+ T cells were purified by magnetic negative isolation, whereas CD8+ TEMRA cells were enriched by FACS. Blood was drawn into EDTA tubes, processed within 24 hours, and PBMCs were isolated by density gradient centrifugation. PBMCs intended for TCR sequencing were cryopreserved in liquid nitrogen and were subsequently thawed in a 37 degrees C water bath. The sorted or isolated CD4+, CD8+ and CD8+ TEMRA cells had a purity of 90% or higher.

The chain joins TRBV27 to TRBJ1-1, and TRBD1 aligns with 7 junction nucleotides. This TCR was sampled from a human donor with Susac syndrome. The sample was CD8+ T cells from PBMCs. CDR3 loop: CASRSGGNTEAFF. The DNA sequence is TGTGCCAGCAGATCAGGGGGGAACACTGAAGCTTTCTTT.